This T cell receptor beta chain was obtained from a study of blood T cell repertoires in COVID-19. Study background: The samples span acute and convalescent COVID-19 from the United States, Italy and Spain. The cDNA or gDNA used as material had been derived from T cells, B-cell-depleted T cells, or PBMCs.

Per germline, CDR1 SQVTM and CDR2 ANQGSEA. The CDR3 sequence is 12 residues long. Assay used: immunoSEQ multiplex PCR; TCRdb lists only in-frame clones, some missing. The data contain roughly 200,000 clones, around 82% of them singletons. Sample: peripheral blood. This sequence was found in a man in his fifties or sixties with active or convalescent COVID-19. The V call is TRBV29-1, the J call TRBJ1-2, with TRBD1 matching over 7 bases. The CDR3 region has the DNA TGCGGAGGGGGCTCGCATAACTATGGCTACACCTTC. As protein: CGGGSHNYGYTF.